This paragraph covers one T cell receptor beta chain sequence. Its antigen is still unknown. One end of the junction is discordant with germline, which a read error may explain. These data belong to a study of identical twins' blood T cells. Study conclusions and caveats: Each donor's most abundant TCRbeta clonotypes shared more CDR3 sequences with her twin than unrelated donors.

TCRdb reanalysed the 5' RACE reads using MiXCR and keeps one entry per CDR3 protein. The data show fewer than 450,000 distinct CDR3 sequences, roughly 31% seen once. Germline-derived CDR1 and CDR2 are DFQATT and SNEGSKA (reference sequence). This CDR3 comprises 13 residues. This rearrangement joins TRBV20-1 to TRBJ2-3; D not certain. Specimen: PBMCs. The origin of this receptor is a woman aged 18 to 55 in good health. The CDR3 nucleotides are TGCAGTGCTAGAGATGAATCCACAGATGCGCAGTATTTT. Its protein product is CSARDESTDAQYF.